This TCR beta chain was captured in a study of T cell responses to AZD1222 COVID-19 vaccine. Profiling relied on immunoSEQ multiplex PCR, and the TCRdb table lists in-frame clones only, not all of them. The table records under 150,000 clones, 80% to 95% of them present only once. The CDR3 is made up of 14 amino acids. Trimming took 7 bases from V and 4 from J; bases not matched to a gene: 7. The V gene's germline CDR1 is GTSNPN and CDR2 SVGIG (reference sequence). Study-level points and caveats: Females made up more of the donors, who were largely white British, and clonal diversity may have come out too low.

About this clone itself: The antigen remains unidentified.

Material: peripheral blood, obtained 28 days after the second AZD1222 dose. The J gene is TRBJ2-5, the V gene TRBV30; 12 bases agree with TRBD2. The receptor comes from an adult who received the AZD1222 COVID-19 vaccine. CDR3 sequence (DNA): TGTGCCTACGCTACGACTAGCGGGGGAGAGACCCAGTACTTC. Encoded protein: CAYATTSGGETQYF. The whole variable domain, filled in from reference TRBV30 and TRBJ2-5, reads SQTIHQWPATLVQPVGSPLSLECTVEGTSNPNLYWYRQAAGRGLQLLFYSVGIGQISSEVPQNLSASRPQDRQFILSSKKLLLSDSGFYLCAYATTSGGETQYFGPGTRLLVL.